A single sample gave rise to the 25 T cell receptor beta chains below, sequenced in a study of T cell responses to AZD1222 COVID-19 vaccine. The method was immunoSEQ multiplex PCR; TCRdb's version includes in-frame clones alone and lacks a portion of them. The table lists around 130,000 clones, 91% of them singletons. Source: peripheral blood, taken on day 0 of AZD1222 vaccination. Receptor source: an adult in good health.

The gene calls are TRBV15 and TRBJ2-2, with TRBD1 matching over 9 bases. Trimming took 1 base from V and 7 from J; bases not matched to a gene: 7. The V gene's germline CDR1 is LNHNV and CDR2 YYDKDF (reference sequence). The CDR3 runs 16 residues. The CDR3 bases are TGTGCCACCAGCAGAGGAGGACAGGGGCGGGGCGGGGAGCTGTTTTTT. It translates to CATSRGGQGRGGELFF.

The chain uses TRBV5-1 and TRBJ1-2, with TRBD1 as a possible D gene (5 bases). This CDR3 region has 16 residues. Germline CDR1 SGHRS, CDR2 YFSETQ. Trimming took off 5 bases at V and 2 bases at J, with 19 bases between the two ends. The CDR3 coding sequence is TGCGCCAGCAGTACCGATCCTGGGGGGATAAACTATGGCTACACCTTC. It encodes CASSTDPGGINYGYTF.

J is TRBJ1-2 and V is TRBV7-2, with a possible D match to TRBD1 (6 bases). From germline, CDR1 is SGHTA and CDR2 FQGNSA. The V gene lost 2 bases and the J gene lost 4 bases, with 14 bases spanning the gap. The CDR3 is 15 residues long. CDR3 in amino acids: CASSLSRGWAYGYTF. The CDR3 coding sequence is TGTGCCAGCAGCTTAAGCAGGGGATGGGCCTATGGCTACACCTTC.

V gene TRBV6-4 combines with J gene TRBJ1-1; 7 nucleotides align to TRBD1. Germline CDR1 and CDR2: MRHNA and SNTAGT. Germline trimming cut 6 bases from V and 1 base from J; bases unmatched to any gene: 8. The CDR3 length is 15 residues. CDR3 residues: CASRALQGTNTEAFF. CDR3 bases: TGTGCCAGCAGAGCATTACAGGGGACGAACACTGAAGCTTTCTTT.

The CDR3 here is CATRTGLPTGELFF. CDR3 nucleotides: TGTGCCACCCGGACAGGGCTACCCACCGGGGAGCTGTTTTTT. This chain joins TRBV19 and TRBJ2-2; 8 bases are shared with TRBD1. Trimming cost V 10 bases and J 4 bases; bases outside gene matches: 8. Germline V gives CDR1 LNHDA, CDR2 SQIVND (reference sequence). The length of the CDR3 is 14 residues.

The V call is TRBV14, the J call TRBJ2-1, with TRBD1 as a possible D gene (6 bases). Germline V gene sequence: CDR1 SGHDN, CDR2 FVKESK. The CDR3 runs to 19 residues. Trimming took off 0 bases at V and 5 bases at J, with 23 bases between the two ends. CDR3 loop: CASSQDLADSQLRDNEQFF. The DNA for the CDR3 is TGTGCCAGCAGCCAAGATCTGGCGGACAGTCAACTCAGAGACAATGAGCAGTTCTTC.

V is TRBV27 and J is TRBJ2-3, with D unclear. Trimming left V 5 bases short and J 0 bases short, with 9 bases between. The germline V gene has CDR1 MNHEY and CDR2 SMNVEV (reference sequence). This CDR3 region has 14 residues. DNA for the CDR3: TGTGCCAGCAGTCTGGTAGCTAGCACAGATACGCAGTATTTT. Translating gives CASSLVASTDTQYF.

This rearrangement joins TRBV19 to TRBJ1-1; 8 bases fit TRBD1. The germline V gene encodes CDR1 LNHDA and CDR2 SQIVND (reference sequence). The CDR3 totals 14 residues. V shed 4 bases, J shed 7 bases, and the junction held 8 bases outside the gene matches. The CDR3 loop reads CASSTRGDRSEAFF. The CDR3 DNA is TGTGCCAGTAGTACCCGGGGGGACAGGAGTGAAGCTTTCTTT.

This chain uses TRBV11-2 with TRBJ1-2; perhaps TRBD1 as D (6 bases). Trimming took 3 bases from V and 4 from J, leaving 12 bases between them. Germline V gives CDR1 SGHAT, CDR2 FQNNGV. This CDR3 is 14 amino acids long. This chain's CDR3 is CASSLIQGIYGYTF. CDR3 sequence (DNA): TGTGCCAGCAGCTTGATCCAGGGGATCTATGGCTACACCTTC.

The V and J genes are TRBV29-1 and TRBJ2-3, with no clear D. The V gene's germline CDR1 is SQVTM and CDR2 ANQGSEA. V lost 4 bases and J 3 bases, leaving 8 bases between the germline ends. The CDR3 runs 12 residues. The CDR3 region is CSVGTGTDTQYF. The CDR3 nucleotides read TGCAGCGTTGGTACGGGTACAGATACGCAGTATTTT.

V and J are TRBV30 and TRBJ1-6; D is possibly TRBD1 (5 bases). The length of the CDR3 is 13 residues. V lost 3 bases and J 10 bases, leaving 13 bases between the germline ends. Germline values: CDR1 GTSNPN, CDR2 SVGIG (reference sequence). CDR3 amino acids: CAWRQSRDSPLHF. The CDR3, as DNA: TGTGCCTGGAGGCAGTCACGGGACTCACCCCTCCACTTT.

The J gene is TRBJ1-1, the V gene TRBV7-3; possible D gene TRBD1, 6 bases. The CDR3 sequence is 13 residues long. CDR1 and CDR2 from the germline V gene are SGHTA and FQGTGA. V lost 4 bases to trimming and J lost 9 bases, with 15 bases between them. The CDR3 is CASSSPGANKAFF. CDR3 DNA: TGTGCCAGCAGCTCTCCAGGGGCGAACAAAGCTTTCTTT.

The genes are TRBV6-5 and TRBJ1-4, with D possibly matching TRBD1 (6 bases). Germline V gene lookup returns CDR1 MNHEY and CDR2 SVGAGI. This CDR3 region has 14 residues. Between the trimmed V and J ends, which lost 5 bases and 1 base, there was a span of 8 bases. The CDR3 spells CASSIGGTNEKLFF. Here the CDR3 DNA reads TGTGCCAGCAGTATAGGGGGAACTAATGAAAAACTGTTTTTT.

This rearrangement joins TRBV19 to TRBJ1-3; D may be TRBD1 (6 bases). The CDR3 has 19 residues. Germline V gene lookup returns CDR1 LNHDA and CDR2 SQIVND (reference sequence). V lost 4 bases to trimming and J lost 0 bases, with 22 bases between them. CDR3 region: CASSTRPQGIGSSGNTIYF. DNA of the CDR3: TGTGCCAGTAGTACACGACCTCAGGGGATCGGGAGCTCTGGAAACACCATATATTTT.

The V call is TRBV6-4, the J call TRBJ1-2; D remains ambiguous. The V and J ends lost 2 bases and 2 bases respectively, with 3 bases between them. The CDR3 runs 12 residues. CDR1 and CDR2 (germline): MRHNA, SNTAGT. DNA for the CDR3: TGTGCCAGCAGTGACGGGAACTATGGCTACACCTTC. Its translation is CASSDGNYGYTF.

CDR3 loop: CASSPRDTTDSPLHF. DNA for the CDR3: TGTGCCAGCAGCCCACGGGACACCACAGATTCACCCCTCCACTTT. This rearrangement joins TRBV9 to TRBJ1-6; D may be TRBD1 (6 bases). This CDR3 contains 15 residues. V lost 4 bases to trimming and J lost 8 bases, with 16 bases between them. Germline V gene sequence: CDR1 SGDLS, CDR2 YYNGEE.

The gene calls are TRBV4-1 and TRBJ2-2, with 7 bases fitting TRBD2. The junction had 1 base not matched to a gene; V was cut back by 6 bases and J by 6 bases. The length of the CDR3 is 12 residues. The germline CDR1 and CDR2 sequences are MGHRA and YSYEKL. The CDR3 sequence is CASRGRAGELFF. CDR3 in DNA: TGCGCCAGCAGGGGGAGGGCCGGGGAGCTGTTTTTT.

V and J are TRBV28 and TRBJ2-1, with unresolved D. Trimming took off 3 bases at V and 5 bases at J, with 8 bases between the two ends. Germline V lookup: CDR1 MDHEN, CDR2 SYDVKM. This CDR3 is built from 13 residues. The CDR3 reads CASSFRPHNEQFF. In nucleotides, the CDR3 is TGTGCCAGCAGTTTTCGACCCCACAATGAGCAGTTCTTC.

This chain uses TRBV3-1 (or the pseudogene TRBV3-2) with TRBJ1-1, with D perhaps TRBD1 (5 bases). Germline V CDR1 and CDR2: LGHDT, YNNKEL (reference sequence). V shed 4 bases and J shed 5 bases, with 14 bases lying between them. The CDR3 has 14 amino acids. The CDR3 loop is CASSLDTERTEAFF. The DNA of the CDR3 is TGTGCCAGCAGCCTGGACACGGAGAGGACTGAAGCTTTCTTT.

V gene TRBV9 combines with J gene TRBJ1-3, with 7 nucleotides matching TRBD1. Trimming at V came to 4 bases and at J to 0 bases, leaving 7 bases not matched to a gene. Germline assignment: CDR1 SGDLS and CDR2 YYNGEE. The CDR3 sequence is 16 residues long. This CDR3 is CASSYTGASSGNTIYF. Written as DNA, the CDR3 is TGTGCCAGCAGCTACACAGGGGCGAGCTCTGGAAACACCATATATTTT. The full variable domain, rest sourced from reference TRBV9 and TRBJ1-3, is DSGVTQTPKHLITATGQRVTLRCSPRSGDLSVYWYQQSLDQGLQFLIQYYNGEERAKGNILERFSAQQFPDLHSELNLSSLELGDSALYFCASSYTGASSGNTIYFGEGSWLTVV.

This clone was counted a few times. This rearrangement joins TRBV5-1 to TRBJ1-1, with D perhaps matching TRBD1 (6 bases). The CDR3 contains 13 residues. Germline CDR1 SGHRS, CDR2 YFSETQ. The V gene lost 4 bases and the J gene lost 7 bases, with 14 bases spanning the gap. CDR3 coding DNA: TGCGCCAGCAGCAGGGGGACGGCGATTGAAGCTTTCTTT. Encoded protein: CASSRGTAIEAFF.

This chain joins TRBV4-2 and TRBJ1-5; D is unclear. The V gene's germline CDR1 is LGHNA and CDR2 YNFKEQ. Trimming took off 1 base at V and 4 bases at J, with 17 bases between the two ends. This CDR3 is built from 17 residues. CDR3 nucleotides: TGTGCCAGCAGCCAAGGCGGTTCGAGGGCTCGAAATCAGCCCCAGCATTTT. Its protein product is CASSQGGSRARNQPQHF.

This clone was seen more than once but under ten times. The rearrangement joins TRBV9 to TRBJ2-1; 7 bases line up with TRBD1. V shed 0 bases, J shed 7 bases, and the junction held 7 bases outside the gene matches. Germline V lookup: CDR1 SGDLS, CDR2 YYNGEE. The CDR3 loop spans 15 amino acids. CDR3 protein: CASSVGQGSSNEQFF. In nucleotides, the CDR3 is TGTGCCAGCAGCGTAGGACAGGGATCTTCGAATGAGCAGTTCTTC. Combining the CDR3 with reference TRBV9 and TRBJ2-1 gives the whole variable domain DSGVTQTPKHLITATGQRVTLRCSPRSGDLSVYWYQQSLDQGLQFLIQYYNGEERAKGNILERFSAQQFPDLHSELNLSSLELGDSALYFCASSVGQGSSNEQFFGPGTRLTVL.

The rearrangement links TRBV6-5 to TRBJ1-6; D gene uncertain. CDR1 MNHEY and CDR2 SVGAGI come from the germline V gene. V shed 0 bases and J shed 11 bases, with 14 bases lying between them. The CDR3 length is 15 residues. Here the CDR3 DNA reads TGTGCCAGCAGTTACTCCGGCAGGACCGGGGCACCCCTCCACTTT. It translates to CASSYSGRTGAPLHF.

The V and J genes are TRBV19 and TRBJ1-4; 9 bases align to TRBD1. V shed 8 bases and J 7 bases; nucleotides not matched to a gene: 11. CDR1 and CDR2 (germline): LNHDA, SQIVND (reference sequence). This CDR3 is built from 15 residues. The CDR3 is CASRPQQGASEKLFF. CDR3 coding DNA: TGTGCCAGTCGGCCGCAACAGGGGGCGTCTGAAAAACTGTTTTTT. The full variable domain, in which reference TRBV19 and TRBJ1-4 provide the parts outside the CDR3, is DGGITQSPKYLFRKEGQNVTLSCEQNLNHDAMYWYRQDPGQGLRLIYYSQIVNDFQKGDIAEGYSVSREKKESFPLTVTSAQKNPTAFYLCASRPQQGASEKLFFGSGTQLSVL.